Sequencing of this T cell receptor (beta chain) was carried out in a study of CXCR3 chemokines and chemotherapy response in bladder cancer (dated 2022 in TCRdb). Broadly, across the study: The study set out to examine whether the activity of the CXCR3 chemokine system within tumors predicted response to chemotherapy in human bladder cancer.

The germline V gene sets CDR1 to KGHDR and CDR2 to SFDVKD. Reading from cysteine to phenylalanine, the CDR3 counts 15 amino acids. Only the CDR3 part of the read is kept: 45 bases, read in frame from the first base. V loses 5 bases, J loses 11 bases, and the germline ends lie 20 bases apart. The method was PCR. Sequencing was carried out with an Illumina HiSeq 2500. The public reads were reprocessed in TCRdb via fastp at Q25 and MiXCR, keeping in-frame beta chains. Every CDR3 protein is listed once, alongside the most common genes and DNA of its rows. The sample contains more than 3,000 distinct CDR3 sequences, roughly 15% of them found a single time. 23% of the sample goes to the ten largest clones. Relative to its sample, this clonotype is medium-sized (0.01 to 0.1%). Its antigen remains unidentified. No per-base quality is available; no much larger clone lies one base away.

This TCR was sampled from a human donor with bladder cancer that did not respond to neoadjuvant chemotherapy. The chain is made from TRBV24-1 and TRBJ1-4; there is no confident call for the D gene. Collection of the sample occurred from a patient whose treatment included neoadjuvant chemotherapy. The sequenced DNA is TGTGCCACCAGTGCCACGAAAGGGAATACGGGGAAACTGTTTTTT. This gives the protein CATSATKGNTGKLFF.